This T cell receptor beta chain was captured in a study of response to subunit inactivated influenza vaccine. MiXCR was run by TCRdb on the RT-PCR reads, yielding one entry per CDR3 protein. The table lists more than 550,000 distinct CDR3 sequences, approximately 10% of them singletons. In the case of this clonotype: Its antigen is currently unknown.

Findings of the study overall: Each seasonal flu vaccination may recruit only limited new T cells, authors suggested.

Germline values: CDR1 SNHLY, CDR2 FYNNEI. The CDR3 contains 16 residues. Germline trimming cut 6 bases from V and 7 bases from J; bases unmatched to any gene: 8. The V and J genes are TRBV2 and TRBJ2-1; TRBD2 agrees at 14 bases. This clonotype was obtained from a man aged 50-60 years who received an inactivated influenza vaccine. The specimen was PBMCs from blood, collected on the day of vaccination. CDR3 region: CASRIGLAGGLNEQFF. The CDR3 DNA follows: TGTGCCAGCAGAATCGGACTAGCGGGAGGATTAAATGAGCAGTTCTTC.